This TCR beta chain was retrieved from a study of blood T cell repertoires in COVID-19. Study as a whole: The origin of the acute and convalescent COVID-19 samples was the United States, Italy and Spain. Nucleic acid was either cDNA or gDNA, and it came from T cells, B-cell-depleted T cells, or PBMCs.

In germline, CDR1 is SGHDT, CDR2 YYEEEE. The CDR3 runs to 15 residues. Trimming removed 0 bases from V and 7 bases from J; junction bases left unmatched: 6. Only in-frame clones appear in the TCRdb table, and some are missing; sequencing was by immunoSEQ multiplex PCR. The table includes around 130,000 clones, around 90% detected once. The TCR sequence derives from a man aged 50 to 60 with active COVID-19. The chain is built from TRBV5-6 and TRBJ1-4; 7 bases line up with TRBD1. The sequencing sample was made of peripheral blood. The CDR3 sequence: CASSLGPGQTEKLFF. The CDR3 bases are TGTGCCAGCAGCTTGGGGCCGGGACAGACTGAAAAACTGTTTTTT.